The T cell receptor beta chain described here comes from a study of OX40 agonist ivuxolimab in advanced cancers. Across the whole study: Hepatocellular carcinoma, melanoma, renal cell or head and neck cancer occurred in dose-escalation patients. At 82.7% male, the cohort had a mean age of 60 years, ranging from roughly 20 to 79. The study, taken as a whole, reports: There were, on average, more expanded clones in CD8+ T cells than in CD4+. Some nonresponders additionally presented with little normalized T-cell clonal expansion.

The assay was immunoSEQ multiplex PCR, and TCRdb's table has in-frame clones only and misses some. Among about 70,000 clones listed, approximately 86% were seen once. V was cut by 0 bases and J by 5 bases, with 6 bases left in between. The V gene's germline CDR1 is LGHNA and CDR2 YSLEER. There are 13 residues in the CDR3. Concerning this clone: The antigen remains unidentified.

The receptor's source is an adult with an advanced solid tumor such as melanoma, head and neck, liver or kidney cancer. The sequencing used CD4+ or CD8+ T cells sorted from blood, collected in a trial of the OX40 agonist ivuxolimab. The J gene is TRBJ2-3, the V gene TRBV4-3; D remains ambiguous. CDR3 sequence reads: CASSQERGDTQYF. The CDR3 DNA follows: TGCGCCAGCAGCCAAGAGCGAGGAGATACGCAGTATTTT.